One sample yielded the 21 T cell receptor beta chains listed below, sequenced in a study of blood T cell repertoires in COVID-19. Method: immunoSEQ multiplex PCR; TCRdb's copy keeps in-frame clones and lacks some. The sample contains around 370,000 clones, more than 70% of which appear only once. Material for sequencing was peripheral blood. These TCRs come from a woman between 70 and 85 years old with COVID-19, enrolled during active disease.

This chain joins TRBV30 and TRBJ1-2, with 8 bases matching TRBD1. Losses at the gene ends were 6 bases for V and 6 bases for J; bases not matched to a gene: 6. This CDR3 spans 12 amino acids. CDR1 and CDR2 (germline): GTSNPN, SVGIG (reference sequence). The CDR3 spells CACQGATDGYTF. The CDR3 region has the DNA TGTGCCTGCCAGGGGGCAACGGATGGCTACACCTTC.

The chain joins TRBV2 to TRBJ1-2; 7 nucleotides align to TRBD1. With V trimmed by 6 bases and J by 0 bases, 4 bases remained unmatched. From germline, CDR1 is SNHLY and CDR2 FYNNEI. This CDR3 comprises 14 residues. CDR3 DNA: TGTGCCAGCAGCGAACAGGGGCCTAACTATGGCTACACCTTC. Amino acids: CASSEQGPNYGYTF.

The chain uses TRBV28 and TRBJ1-3; D not resolved. Germline loops: CDR1 MDHEN, CDR2 SYDVKM. The CDR3 runs to 16 residues. Trimming shortened V by 7 bases and J by 0 bases, and 16 bases separated the two germline ends. CDR3 region: CASIPRAGSSGNTIYF. CDR3 nucleotide sequence: TGTGCCAGCATCCCCCGAGCGGGGAGCTCTGGAAACACCATATATTTT.

The V call is TRBV6-5, the J call TRBJ2-7; 12 bases match TRBD1. Losses at the gene ends were 6 bases for V and 7 bases for J; bases not matched to a gene: 7. Germline V gene lookup returns CDR1 MNHEY and CDR2 SVGAGI. The CDR3 spans 14 residues. The CDR3 reads CASSPGQGALEQYF. The CDR3 DNA reads as TGTGCCAGCAGCCCGGGACAGGGGGCCCTGGAGCAGTACTTC.

This rearrangement joins TRBV9 to TRBJ2-1; TRBD2 agrees at 8 bases. This CDR3 has 19 amino acids. Looked up from germline, CDR1 is SGDLS and CDR2 is YYNGEE. V shed 3 bases, J shed 0 bases, and the junction held 14 bases outside the gene matches. CDR3 amino acids: CASSGSSGGFTSSYNEQFF. CDR3 nucleotides: TGTGCCAGCAGCGGATCCAGCGGGGGCTTCACCAGCTCCTACAATGAGCAGTTCTTC.

This chain uses TRBV5-4 with TRBJ2-5; tentative D call: TRBD1 (6 bases). This CDR3 region has 14 residues. CDR1 is SGHNT, CDR2 YYREEE, per germline (reference sequence). Between the trimmed V and J ends, which lost 3 bases and 3 bases, there was a span of 12 bases. The CDR3 DNA sequence: TGTGCCAGCAGCTCCTTTGCAGGGGAAGAGACCCAGTACTTC. This gives the protein CASSSFAGEETQYF.

The rearrangement uses TRBV6-1 and TRBJ2-7, with D uncertain. Trimming removed 3 bases from V and 0 bases from J, with 9 bases in between. This CDR3 has 14 residues. Germline CDR1 MNHNS, CDR2 SASEGT. The CDR3 coding sequence is TGTGCCAGCAGTGATGTAACAGACTCCTACGAGCAGTACTTC. It encodes CASSDVTDSYEQYF.

The chain is built from TRBV7-9 and TRBJ2-7, with D possibly being TRBD2 (5 bases). Germline assignment: CDR1 SEHNR and CDR2 FQNEAQ (reference sequence). This CDR3 has 14 amino acids. Trimming removed 5 bases at V and 1 base at J, with 12 bases between. The CDR3 spells CASSPRTGSYEQYF. As DNA, the CDR3 is TGTGCCAGCAGCCCCAGGACGGGGTCCTACGAGCAGTACTTC.

The chain couples TRBV7-2 to TRBJ2-3, with 9 nucleotides matching TRBD2. Trimming at V came to 0 bases and at J to 5 bases, leaving 6 bases not matched to a gene. Looked up from germline, CDR1 is SGHTA and CDR2 is FQGNSA. This CDR3 region has 16 residues. DNA of the CDR3: TGTGCCAGCAGCTTAGCGCTAAGCGGGGGGATAGATACGCAGTATTTT. Encoded protein: CASSLALSGGIDTQYF.

V is TRBV28 and J is TRBJ1-4; no clear D. This CDR3 region has 14 residues. The germline V and J ends were trimmed by 6 bases and 8 bases, with 16 bases remaining between them. Germline V gene sequence: CDR1 MDHEN, CDR2 SYDVKM. The CDR3 region is CASRVTTNLEKLFF. The DNA for the CDR3 is TGTGCCAGCAGAGTAACGACAAATCTGGAAAAACTGTTTTTT. Based on the CDR3 plus reference TRBV28 and TRBJ1-4, the full variable domain is DVKVTQSSRYLVKRTGEKVFLECVQDMDHENMFWYRQDPGLGLRLIYFSYDVKMKEKGDIPEGYSVSREKKERFSLILESASTNQTSMYLCASRVTTNLEKLFFGSGTQLSVL.

This CDR3 is CASTRGQGETGELFF. In DNA, the CDR3 is TGTGCCAGCACCAGGGGACAGGGGGAAACCGGGGAGCTGTTTTTT. The genes are TRBV5-4 and TRBJ2-2; TRBD1 matches at 11 bases. Germline V lookup: CDR1 SGHNT, CDR2 YYREEE (reference sequence). CDR3 length equals 15 residues. V trimming: 6 bases; J trimming: 5 bases; junction bases outside the gene matches: 6.

The gene calls are TRBV5-1 and TRBJ1-3; no clear D. The V and J ends lost 3 bases and 0 bases respectively, with 10 bases between them. CDR1 is SGHRS and CDR2 is YFSETQ in the germline V gene. The CDR3 spans 15 residues. The CDR3 DNA reads as TGCGCCAGCAGCTGGGCAGGCAGCTCTGGAAACACCATATATTTT. Translating it yields CASSWAGSSGNTIYF.

This chain connects TRBV15 to TRBJ2-7; the match to TRBD1 covers 9 bases. CDR3 length equals 16 residues. Per germline, CDR1 LNHNV and CDR2 YYDKDF (reference sequence). After removal of 2 bases from V and 3 bases from J, the junction contained 8 bases not matched to a gene. Here the CDR3 DNA reads TGTGCCACCAGCAGACCCCCGGGACAGGGAGGCTACGAGCAGTACTTC. It is translated as CATSRPPGQGGYEQYF.

The V call is TRBV19, the J call TRBJ1-1, with D perhaps matching TRBD1 (6 bases). CDR1 and CDR2 (germline): LNHDA, SQIVND (reference sequence). The length of the CDR3 is 15 residues. The germline V and J ends were trimmed by 7 bases and 2 bases, with 17 bases remaining between them. CDR3 nucleotides: TGTGCCAGTACTCCGGACAGAGTATTAAACACTGAAGCTTTCTTT. This gives the protein CASTPDRVLNTEAFF.

This clone was detected a few times. CDR3 coding DNA: TGTGCCTGGAGTTCTCTCGGCGGGCCTCAGCCCCAGCATTTT. Protein product: CAWSSLGGPQPQHF. The chain joins TRBV30 to TRBJ1-5, with D uncertain. V lost 2 bases and J 6 bases, leaving 14 bases between the germline ends. The length of the CDR3 is 14 residues. Germline V CDR1 and CDR2: GTSNPN, SVGIG (reference sequence). The full variable domain, completed using reference TRBV30 and TRBJ1-5, is SQTIHQWPATLVQPVGSPLSLECTVEGTSNPNLYWYRQAAGRGLQLLFYSVGIGQISSEVPQNLSASRPQDRQFILSSKKLLLSDSGFYLCAWSSLGGPQPQHFGDGTRLSIL.

This chain joins TRBV10-2 and TRBJ1-4, with D possibly TRBD1 on 6 matching bases. Trimming stripped 6 bases from V and 2 bases from J, with 10 bases between. Germline V gene sequence: CDR1 WSHSY, CDR2 SAAADI. This CDR3 has 14 residues. The CDR3 DNA follows: TGCGCCAGCAGCGCAGGGGTCACTAATGAAAAACTGTTTTTT. Translating it yields CASSAGVTNEKLFF.

This clone appeared once. The V gene is TRBV14, the J gene TRBJ2-1; possible D gene TRBD2, 6 bases. V gave up 1 base and J gave up 0 bases, with 10 bases separating them. This CDR3 is 16 amino acids long. Germline V CDR1 and CDR2: SGHDN, FVKESK. The CDR3 loop reads CASSQVGGGSYNEQFF. CDR3 DNA sequence: TGTGCCAGCAGCCAAGTTGGGGGAGGCTCCTACAATGAGCAGTTCTTC.

This rearrangement joins TRBV19 to TRBJ1-5, with a possible D match to TRBD1 (6 bases). Germline assignment: CDR1 LNHDA and CDR2 SQIVND (reference sequence). Trimming cost V 3 bases and J 3 bases, with 9 bases left between them. There are 14 residues in the CDR3. The CDR3 DNA reads as TGTGCCAGTAGTATCGGGACACCCAATCAGCCCCAGCATTTT. Translation gives CASSIGTPNQPQHF.

The V gene is TRBV30, the J gene TRBJ2-3; the D is unclear. V lost 0 bases to trimming and J lost 1 base, with 11 bases between them. This CDR3 comprises 15 residues. Germline CDR1 is GTSNPN and CDR2 is SVGIG (reference sequence). This CDR3 reads CAWSVRRLGTDTQYF. The CDR3 coding sequence is TGTGCCTGGAGTGTACGGCGGCTGGGCACAGATACGCAGTATTTT.

The genes are TRBV19 and TRBJ1-6; no reliable D call. V lost 7 bases, J lost 8 bases, and 9 bases lay in between. The CDR3 has 12 residues. Germline V gene data show CDR1 as LNHDA and CDR2 as SQIVND (reference sequence). The CDR3 spells CASNRRDSPLHF. The CDR3 DNA follows: TGTGCCAGTAACCGGCGGGATTCACCCCTCCACTTT.

This sequence joins TRBV30 and TRBJ1-1, with a possible D match to TRBD1 (5 bases). V was trimmed by 7 bases and J by 1 base, leaving 22 bases between them. Germline loops: CDR1 GTSNPN, CDR2 SVGIG (reference sequence). This CDR3 has 16 amino acids. For the CDR3, the DNA is TGTGCCTTACTCCCCCGGGGGGGTGCGAGGAACACTGAAGCTTTCTTT. As protein: CALLPRGGARNTEAFF.